This T cell receptor (beta chain) appears in the sequencing data of a study of PD-L1 blockade in urothelial cancer (dated by TCRdb to 2015 to 2018). Study-level background: Therapy was started around 2014 for all patients, and atezolizumab 1,200 mg was administered intravenously every 3 weeks. About 85% of the 29 patients were identified as males with urothelial cancer of bladder origin, and a prior smoking history was reported by 18 of 29 patients. Patients had an ECOG performance status of 0 or 1 and had received between 0 and 3 prior chemotherapy regimens. Blood samples were analyzed at 3 weeks after treatment start (second dose) and at 6 weeks after treatment start. A median of around 150,000 T cells and roughly 80,000 unique TCRs was obtained from blood samples, and a median clonality of approximately 0.08 was observed. The study, an exploratory multi-omic analysis, examined somatic, immune and clinical correlates of response to PD-L1 blockade with atezolizumab in urothelial cancer. Pretreatment tumor samples, along with matched peripheral blood serially collected before and after atezolizumab treatment, were subjected to TCR sequencing. Durable clinical benefit was defined as a progression-free survival longer than 6 months, and TCR features were additionally tested against progression-free survival and overall survival. In the same patients, pretreatment tumors underwent whole exome sequencing and RNA sequencing in addition to TCR sequencing. Nine or ten patients reached durable clinical benefit, while 20 patients did not. Some 30 patients had pretreatment blood TCR-seq, roughly 25 had at least one posttreatment blood collection, and roughly 25 had tumor TCR-seq. What the authors observed across the whole study: Greater expansion of tumor-associated TCR clones in peripheral blood 3 weeks after the start of treatment was observed in patients with durable benefit (n ≈ 22, p = 0.022). Because the sample size was small (n ≈ 29) and many exploratory analyses were performed, the results are intended to be hypothesis-generating. Improved progression-free and overall survival was associated with having pretreatment peripheral blood TCR clonality below the median.

Synthetic TCR analog templates were spiked into each PCR so that absolute template abundance could be estimated from read counts. The immunoSEQ assay used bias-controlled V and J gene primers to amplify TCRbeta CDR3 regions from genomic DNA. Sequencing of rearranged TCRbeta segments was done at approximately 20X coverage. The source study handled its data this way. Clustering was used to correct sequencing errors, and CDR3s were annotated against IMGT so that V, D and J genes could be assigned. Out-of-frame and stop-codon sequences were excluded, and only productive TCRbeta rearrangements were used in downstream analyses. To compute clonality, Shannon entropy was normalized by the log of the number of unique productive sequences and then subtracted from one. Clones differing between time points or between blood and tumor were identified using Fisher's exact test with Benjamini-Hochberg correction, with an adjusted p below 0.01 applied as the threshold. This is the immuneACCESS table as TCRdb keeps it, with only in-frame sequences that have V and J called. A part of the clones is gone; compared with another copy, unresolved V genes explain less than half, and the rest is unexplained. The DNA was the basis for D and trimming; V, J and clone size are from that table. The sample profile shows some 110,000 clones; approximately 90% of them were found once. Approximately 1.7% of the sample belongs to the ten largest clones.

Reading from cysteine to phenylalanine, the CDR3 counts 14 amino acids. CDR3 DNA is the only sequence kept; it has 42 bases, read in frame from the first base. Cut back by 5 bases and 2 bases, the V and J ends lie 10 bases apart. The germline V gene (reference sequence) specifies LNHDA as CDR1 and SQIVND as CDR2. Interpreted using the paper, the time point label stands for: peripheral blood 6 weeks after treatment start. The cohort comprised 30 or so patients with locally advanced or metastatic urothelial carcinoma treated at Memorial Sloan Kettering on a trial protocol. Peripheral blood mononuclear cells were collected from each patient pretreatment and during treatment, giving between 1 and 8 total time points per patient. The Qiagen DNeasy Blood extraction kit was used to purify genomic DNA from total PBMCs and from tumor samples. PBMCs were collected pretreatment and during treatment, and were isolated and stored as previously described.

About this clone: No cognate antigen has been identified for it. Base-call qualities are not available, and no considerably larger clone is one nucleotide away.

The sequence is built from TRBV19 and TRBJ2-1; matching of 6 bases hints at TRBD2 as the D gene. This TCR was recovered from a man in his 60s with urothelial cancer. The source material was PBMCs, sampled around atezolizumab (anti-PD-L1) treatment. DNA sequence: TGTGCCAGTAGTCCCCGGACTACCTACAATGAGCAGTTCTTC. This is translated as CASSPRTTYNEQFF.